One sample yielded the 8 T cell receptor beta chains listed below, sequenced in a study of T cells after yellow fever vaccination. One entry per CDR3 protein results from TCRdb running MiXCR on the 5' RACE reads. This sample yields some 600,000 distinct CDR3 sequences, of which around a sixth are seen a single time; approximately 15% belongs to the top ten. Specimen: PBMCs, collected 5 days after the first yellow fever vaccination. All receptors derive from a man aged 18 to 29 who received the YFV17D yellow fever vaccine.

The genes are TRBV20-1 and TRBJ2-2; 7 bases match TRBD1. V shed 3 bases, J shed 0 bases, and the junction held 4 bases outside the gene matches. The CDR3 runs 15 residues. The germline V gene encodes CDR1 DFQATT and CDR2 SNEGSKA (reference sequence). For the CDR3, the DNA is TGCAGTGCTAGTGTTAGGGGGCCGAACACCGGGGAGCTGTTTTTT. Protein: CSASVRGPNTGELFF.

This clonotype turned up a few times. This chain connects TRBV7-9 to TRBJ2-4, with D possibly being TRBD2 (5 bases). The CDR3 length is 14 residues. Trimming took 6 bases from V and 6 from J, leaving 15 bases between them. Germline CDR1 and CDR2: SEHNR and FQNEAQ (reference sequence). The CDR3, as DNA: TGTGCCAGCAGTTCTGTCCCGAGCGGAAACATTCAGTACTTC. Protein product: CASSSVPSGNIQYF. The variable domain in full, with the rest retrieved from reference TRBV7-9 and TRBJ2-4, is DTGVSQNPRHKITKRGQNVTFRCDPISEHNRLYWYRQTLGQGPEFLTYFQNEAQLEKSRLLSDRFSAERPKGSFSTLEIQRTEQGDSAMYLCASSSVPSGNIQYFGAGTRLSVL.

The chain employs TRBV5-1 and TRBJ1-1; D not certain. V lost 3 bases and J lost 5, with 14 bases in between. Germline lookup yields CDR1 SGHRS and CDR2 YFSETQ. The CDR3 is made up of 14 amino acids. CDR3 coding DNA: TGCGCCAGCAGCTCAGAACCCGGCGGGACTGAAGCTTTCTTT. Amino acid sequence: CASSSEPGGTEAFF.

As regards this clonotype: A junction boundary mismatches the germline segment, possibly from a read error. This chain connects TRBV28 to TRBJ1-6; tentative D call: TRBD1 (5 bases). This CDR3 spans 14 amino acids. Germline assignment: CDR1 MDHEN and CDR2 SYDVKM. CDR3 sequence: CASSLSGNKSPLDF. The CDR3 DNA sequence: TGTGCCAGCAGTTTATCAGGGAATAAGTCACCCCTCGACTTT.

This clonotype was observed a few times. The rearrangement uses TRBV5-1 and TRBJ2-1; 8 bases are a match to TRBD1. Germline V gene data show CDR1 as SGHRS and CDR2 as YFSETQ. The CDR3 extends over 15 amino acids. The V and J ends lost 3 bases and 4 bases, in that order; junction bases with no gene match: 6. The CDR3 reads CASSYPGQGYNEQFF. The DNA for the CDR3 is TGCGCCAGCAGCTACCCTGGACAGGGTTACAATGAGCAGTTCTTC.

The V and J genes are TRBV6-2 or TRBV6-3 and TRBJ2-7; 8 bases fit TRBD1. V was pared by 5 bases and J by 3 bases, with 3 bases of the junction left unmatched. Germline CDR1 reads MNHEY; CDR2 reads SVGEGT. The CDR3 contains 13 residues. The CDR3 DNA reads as TGTGCCAGCAGTAAACAGGGGGGCTACGAGCAGTACTTC. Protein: CASSKQGGYEQYF.

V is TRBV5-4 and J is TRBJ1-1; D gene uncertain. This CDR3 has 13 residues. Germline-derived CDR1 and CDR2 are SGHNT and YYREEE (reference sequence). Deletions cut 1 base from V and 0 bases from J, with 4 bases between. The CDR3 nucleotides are TGTGCCAGCAGCTTGATAATGAACACTGAAGCTTTCTTT. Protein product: CASSLIMNTEAFF. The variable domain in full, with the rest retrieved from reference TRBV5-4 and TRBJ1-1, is ETGVTQSPTHLIKTRGQQVTLRCSSQSGHNTVSWYQQALGQGPQFIFQYYREEENGRGNFPPRFSGLQFPNYSSELNVNALELDDSALYLCASSLIMNTEAFFGQGTRLTVV.

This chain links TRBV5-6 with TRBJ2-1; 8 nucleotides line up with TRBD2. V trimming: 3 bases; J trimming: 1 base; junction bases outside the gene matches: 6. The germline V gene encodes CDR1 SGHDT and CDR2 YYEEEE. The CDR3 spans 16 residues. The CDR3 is CASSSPGGGSYNEQFF. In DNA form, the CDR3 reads TGTGCCAGCAGCTCCCCCGGCGGGGGGTCCTACAATGAGCAGTTCTTC.